The 30 T cell receptor beta chains below were found in one sample sequenced in a study of blood T cell repertoires in COVID-19. Sequencing was performed with immunoSEQ multiplex PCR; in TCRdb, only in-frame clones are kept and a portion is missing. The sample has some 370,000 clones; 90% are singletons. Sequencing used peripheral blood. The origin of the receptors is a man younger than 35 with active or convalescent COVID-19.

The V call is TRBV11-3, the J call TRBJ2-2; 8 bases map to TRBD2. This CDR3 region has 15 residues. Germline values: CDR1 SGHNT, CDR2 YENEEA. V lost 5 bases to trimming and J lost 4 bases; unmatched junction nucleotides: 6. Here the CDR3 DNA reads TGTGCCAGCAGCCCGGGAGGGAGTGGCACCGGGGAGCTGTTTTTT. Residues: CASSPGGSGTGELFF.

The CDR3 region is CASSSDIWANEKLFF. The CDR3 DNA sequence: TGTGCCAGCAGCTCGGACATATGGGCGAATGAAAAACTGTTTTTT. The chain links TRBV5-5 to TRBJ1-4, with a possible D match to TRBD1 (5 bases). V was clipped by 3 bases and J by 5 bases, with 14 bases between them. The CDR3 is made up of 15 amino acids. CDR1 SGHKS and CDR2 YYEKEE come from the germline V gene (reference sequence). The full variable domain, completed using reference TRBV5-5 and TRBJ1-4, is DAGVTQSPTHLIKTRGQQVTLRCSPISGHKSVSWYQQVLGQGPQFIFQYYEKEERGRGNFPDRFSARQFPNYSSELNVNALLLGDSALYLCASSSDIWANEKLFFGSGTQLSVL.

The chain links TRBV5-1 to TRBJ1-4; D gene unclear. The CDR3 covers 15 residues. Germline CDR1 and CDR2: SGHRS and YFSETQ. The ends were cut back, 0 bases at V and 5 bases at J, with 11 bases in the middle. Here the CDR3 reads CASSLASGPNEKLFF. CDR3 in DNA: TGCGCCAGCAGCTTGGCATCCGGTCCCAATGAAAAACTGTTTTTT.

The chain employs TRBV6-2 or TRBV6-3 and TRBJ2-7, with 10 positions matching TRBD1. Per germline, CDR1 MNHEY and CDR2 SVGEGT. After removal of 5 bases from V and 5 bases from J, the junction contained 6 bases not matched to a gene. The CDR3 is 14 amino acids. CDR3 sequence reads: CASSKTGGWNEQYF. CDR3 sequence (DNA): TGTGCCAGCAGTAAGACAGGGGGCTGGAACGAGCAGTACTTC.

V gene TRBV6-6 combines with J gene TRBJ1-1; tentatively, D is TRBD1 (6 bases). Trimming stripped 6 bases from V and 2 bases from J, with 13 bases between. The germline CDR1 and CDR2 sequences are MNHNY and SVGAGI (reference sequence). CDR3 size: 14 residues. This CDR3 reads CASRATGPNTEAFF. In DNA, the CDR3 is TGTGCCAGCAGAGCGACAGGACCCAACACTGAAGCTTTCTTT.

In this sample, this clone turned up once. The chain is built from TRBV11-1 and TRBJ2-2; TRBD1 matches 8 bases. Per the germline V gene, CDR1 is SGHAT and CDR2 is FQDESV (reference sequence). The J segment lost 6 bases and the V segment lost 5 bases, leaving 8 bases of the junction unmatched. The CDR3 totals 15 residues. CDR3 nucleotides: TGTGCCAGCAGCGCGGGACAGGTCGGACCCGGGGAGCTGTTTTTT. Translated, it gives CASSAGQVGPGELFF.

This chain links TRBV5-6 with TRBJ2-7, with 7 bases lining up with TRBD1. The germline V gene encodes CDR1 SGHDT and CDR2 YYEEEE. With 5 bases clipped from V and 5 bases from J, the junction kept 7 bases outside the gene matches. The CDR3 spans 13 residues. CDR3 in amino acids: CASSIQGSHEQYF. As DNA, the CDR3 is TGTGCCAGCAGTATACAGGGGTCCCACGAGCAGTACTTC.

This chain connects TRBV15 to TRBJ1-1; 7 bases are shared with TRBD1. This CDR3 comprises 17 residues. Germline CDR1 LNHNV, CDR2 YYDKDF (reference sequence). V shed 1 base and J 5 bases; nucleotides not matched to a gene: 13. The CDR3 spells CATSRAARQGGRTEAFF. CDR3 in DNA: TGTGCCACCAGCAGAGCTGCGCGACAGGGCGGTAGGACTGAAGCTTTCTTT.

The chain links TRBV24-1 to TRBJ2-2, with a weak D call TRBD1 (6 bases). Germline values: CDR1 KGHDR, CDR2 SFDVKD. The CDR3 consists of 14 residues. V was clipped by 5 bases and J by 8 bases, with 14 bases between them. Here the CDR3 reads CATSARTRGGELFF. CDR3 DNA sequence: TGTGCCACCAGTGCCCGCACGAGGGGGGGGGAGCTGTTTTTT.

This chain uses TRBV7-2 with TRBJ1-2, with 9 bases lining up with TRBD1. Germline V lookup: CDR1 SGHTA, CDR2 FQGNSA. This CDR3 spans 15 amino acids. The V gene end was trimmed by 3 bases and the J gene end by 4 bases; junction bases not matched to a gene: 6. In nucleotides, the CDR3 is TGTGCCAGCAGCTTCCTAGGGACAGGGTCCTATGGCTACACCTTC. Translated: CASSFLGTGSYGYTF. Supplemented by reference TRBV7-2 and TRBJ1-2, the full variable domain reads GAGVSQSPSNKVTEKGKDVELRCDPISGHTALYWYRQSLGQGLEFLIYFQGNSAPDKSGLPSDRFSAERTGGSVSTLTIQRTQQEDSAVYLCASSFLGTGSYGYTFGSGTRLTVV.

The chain has TRBV4-2 and TRBJ2-2; TRBD2 is a possible D gene (5 bases). The CDR3 has 13 amino acids. Germline V lookup: CDR1 LGHNA, CDR2 YNFKEQ. Trimming shortened V by 1 base and J by 6 bases, and 6 bases separated the two germline ends. The CDR3 nucleotides read TGTGCCAGCAGCCAAGTGGAGGCCGGGGAGCTGTTTTTT. It is translated as CASSQVEAGELFF.

V usage is TRBV4-3 and J usage is TRBJ2-1; the match to TRBD2 covers 9 bases. Germline lookup yields CDR1 LGHNA and CDR2 YSLEER. With V trimmed by 2 bases and J by 7 bases, 6 bases remained unmatched. The CDR3 contains 15 residues. In nucleotides, the CDR3 is TGCGCCAGCAGCCAAAGTAGCGGGGGCCAGAATGAGCAGTTCTTC. It codes for CASSQSSGGQNEQFF.

J is TRBJ2-3 and V is TRBV21-1; the table gives TRBD2 as D, unverified against the DNA. TRBV21-1 is shown as a pseudogene. This CDR3 comprises 16 residues. CDR3 in amino acids: CASSSLLAEGTDTQYF. The CDR3 nucleotides read TGTGCCAGCAGCAGCTTACTAGCGGAAGGCACAGATACGCAGTATTTT.

CDR3 residues: CASSLQGDYNSPLHF. CDR3 DNA sequence: TGCGCCAGCAGCTTACAGGGGGACTATAATTCACCCCTCCACTTT. This rearrangement joins TRBV5-1 to TRBJ1-6, with TRBD1 matching 8 bases. Germline V gene lookup returns CDR1 SGHRS and CDR2 YFSETQ. This CDR3 region has 15 residues. The V and J ends lost 2 bases and 3 bases, in that order; junction bases with no gene match: 1.

This clone was found once. The chain carries TRBV7-2 and TRBJ2-7, with 9 bases lining up with TRBD2. This CDR3 contains 15 residues. V gave up 1 base and J gave up 6 bases; unmatched junction bases: 7. Germline lookup yields CDR1 SGHTA and CDR2 FQGNSA. CDR3 coding DNA: TGTGCCAGCAGCTTAGATCTAGCGGGATCGATCGAGCAGTACTTC. The encoded protein is CASSLDLAGSIEQYF.

Here the CDR3 DNA reads TGTGCCAGCAGCGGTACCGGGACAGGGGACACCGGGGAGCTGTTTTTT. Its protein is CASSGTGTGDTGELFF. The chain carries TRBV9 and TRBJ2-2; 10 positions agree with TRBD1. Germline V CDR1 and CDR2: SGDLS, YYNGEE. J was trimmed by 3 bases and V by 3 bases; bases with no gene match: 5. The CDR3 covers 16 residues.

This rearrangement joins TRBV9 to TRBJ1-4; D gene unclear. CDR1 is SGDLS and CDR2 is YYNGEE in the germline V gene. The CDR3 runs to 15 residues. Trimming pared 0 bases from V and 3 bases from J, leaving 9 bases between. The CDR3 is CASSVVSGANEKLFF. The DNA of the CDR3 is TGTGCCAGCAGCGTAGTTAGCGGGGCTAATGAAAAACTGTTTTTT.

The J gene is TRBJ1-2, the V gene TRBV2, with D tentatively TRBD1 (5 bases). V was cut by 3 bases and J by 5 bases, with 13 bases left in between. This CDR3 is 14 amino acids long. In germline, CDR1 is SNHLY, CDR2 FYNNEI. The DNA of the CDR3 is TGTGCCAGCAGTGATCGGGGGGTGCGGTATGGCTACACCTTC. It translates to CASSDRGVRYGYTF.

The CDR3 reads CASSPLGSGLNEQFF. The CDR3 bases are TGTGCCAGCAGCCCACTTGGGAGCGGGCTAAATGAGCAGTTCTTC. The V and J genes are TRBV3-1 (or the pseudogene TRBV3-2) and TRBJ2-1, with D possibly being TRBD2 (6 bases). The length of the CDR3 is 15 residues. Per germline, CDR1 LGHDT and CDR2 YNNKEL (reference sequence). The ends were cut back, 4 bases at V and 7 bases at J, with 17 bases in the middle.

The J gene is TRBJ1-6, the V gene TRBV14; D is uncertain. This CDR3 contains 15 residues. CDR1 and CDR2 (germline): SGHDN, FVKESK. Between the trimmed V and J ends, which lost 2 bases and 6 bases, there was a span of 11 bases. Here the CDR3 reads CASSQFGVGNSPLHF. DNA for the CDR3: TGTGCCAGCAGCCAATTCGGGGTTGGTAATTCACCCCTCCACTTT.

The gene calls are TRBV2 and TRBJ2-5; 8 bases are shared with TRBD1. The CDR3 consists of 14 residues. Germline V gene lookup returns CDR1 SNHLY and CDR2 FYNNEI. J gave up 5 bases and V 10 bases, and 12 bases lay outside the gene matches. The CDR3 DNA sequence: TGTGCCAATCTCCAAGGGGCAGGGGGCGAGACCCAGTACTTC. Its translation: CANLQGAGGETQYF.

V and J are TRBV24-1 and TRBJ2-7; D call uncertain. Germline V CDR1 and CDR2: KGHDR, SFDVKD. Deletions cut 4 bases from V and 4 bases from J, with 10 bases between. The length of the CDR3 is 13 residues. The DNA for the CDR3 is TGTGCCACCAGTGAGCACAGAAATTACGAGCAGTACTTC. The encoded protein is CATSEHRNYEQYF.

The V and J genes are TRBV6-5 and TRBJ2-3, with TRBD1 identical over 8 bases. Germline CDR1 is MNHEY and CDR2 is SVGAGI. J gave up 0 bases and V 4 bases, and 3 bases lay outside the gene matches. This CDR3 region has 15 residues. CDR3: CASSSWDRSTDTQYF. In DNA form, the CDR3 reads TGTGCCAGCAGTTCTTGGGACAGGAGCACAGATACGCAGTATTTT.

This chain uses TRBV7-2 with TRBJ1-2, with 9 bases identical to TRBD1. V shed 1 base and J 4 bases; nucleotides not matched to a gene: 7. CDR1 is SGHTA and CDR2 is FQGNSA in the germline V gene. The CDR3 contains 16 residues. The CDR3 nucleotides are TGTGCCAGCAGCTTAGACTCGGGACAGGGTGTCTATGGCTACACCTTC. Its protein is CASSLDSGQGVYGYTF.

This sequence joins TRBV21-1 and TRBJ2-1; no DNA check was done on the table's D call, TRBD1. TRBV21-1 is labeled a pseudogene. The CDR3 has 15 amino acids. The CDR3 bases are TGTGCCAGCAGCCACCGGGACAGCCCCTACAATGAGCAGTTCTTC. Its protein product is CASSHRDSPYNEQFF.

This chain joins TRBV5-8 and TRBJ1-4; possible D gene TRBD1, 6 bases. CDR1 and CDR2 (germline): SGHTS, YDEGEE. The CDR3 length is 16 residues. With 3 bases removed from V and 2 bases from J, the gap between germline ends came to 14 bases. The CDR3 loop reads CASSSRGGYTNEKLFF. The CDR3 nucleotides read TGTGCCAGCAGCTCGCGAGGGGGTTACACTAATGAAAAACTGTTTTTT.

The count of this clone is one. This chain uses TRBV5-1 with TRBJ1-2; weak D call: TRBD1 (5 bases). Deletions cut 4 bases from V and 6 bases from J, with 16 bases between. The CDR3 consists of 14 residues. Germline values: CDR1 SGHRS, CDR2 YFSETQ. The chain's CDR3 is CASSREGAVDGYTF. As DNA, the CDR3 is TGCGCCAGCAGCCGAGAAGGGGCCGTCGATGGCTACACCTTC. Filled out from reference TRBV5-1 and TRBJ1-2, the complete variable domain reads KAGVTQTPRYLIKTRGQQVTLSCSPISGHRSVSWYQQTPGQGLQFLFEYFSETQRNKGNFPGRFSGRQFSNSRSEMNVSTLELGDSALYLCASSREGAVDGYTFGSGTRLTVV.

This CDR3 is CASSPRDSQPDTIYF. Here the CDR3 DNA reads TGTGCCAGCAGCCCACGGGACAGCCAACCGGACACCATATATTTT. V is TRBV13 and J is TRBJ1-3; 7 bases map to TRBD1. CDR1 and CDR2 from the germline V gene are PRHDT and FYEKMQ (reference sequence). J lost 8 bases, V lost 5 bases, and 12 bases had no gene match. The CDR3 runs 15 residues.

V and J are TRBV27 and TRBJ1-5; D unclear. Looked up from germline, CDR1 is MNHEY and CDR2 is SMNVEV (reference sequence). Trimming pared 2 bases from V and 5 bases from J, leaving 7 bases between. The CDR3 runs 13 residues. The DNA of the CDR3 is TGTGCCAGCAGTTTACTAGCAGATCAGCCCCAGCATTTT. As protein: CASSLLADQPQHF.

The V and J genes are TRBV29-1 and TRBJ2-5; D possibly corresponds to TRBD1 (6 bases). Germline V lookup: CDR1 SQVTM, CDR2 ANQGSEA. The CDR3 extends over 11 amino acids. The CDR3 sequence is CAGRGLETQYF. The DNA of the CDR3 is TGCGCGGGCAGGGGTTTAGAGACCCAGTACTTC. Drawing the rest from reference TRBV29-1 and TRBJ2-5, the complete variable domain is SAVISQKPSRDICQRGTSLTIQCQVDSQVTMMFWYRQQPGQSLTLIATANQGSEATYESGFVIDKFPISRPNLTFSTLTVSNMSPEDSSIYLCAGRGLETQYFGPGTRLLVL.